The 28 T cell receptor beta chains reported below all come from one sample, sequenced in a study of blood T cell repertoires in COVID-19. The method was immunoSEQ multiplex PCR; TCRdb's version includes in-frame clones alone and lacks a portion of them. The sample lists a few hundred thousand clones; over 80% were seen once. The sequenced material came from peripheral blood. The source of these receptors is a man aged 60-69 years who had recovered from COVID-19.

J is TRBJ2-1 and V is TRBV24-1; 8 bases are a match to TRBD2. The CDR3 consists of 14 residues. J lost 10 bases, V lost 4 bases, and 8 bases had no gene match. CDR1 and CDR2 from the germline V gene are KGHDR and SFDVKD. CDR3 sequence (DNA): TGTGCCACCAGTGAGACGGGGGGGCTGGACGAGCAGTTCTTC. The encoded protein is CATSETGGLDEQFF.

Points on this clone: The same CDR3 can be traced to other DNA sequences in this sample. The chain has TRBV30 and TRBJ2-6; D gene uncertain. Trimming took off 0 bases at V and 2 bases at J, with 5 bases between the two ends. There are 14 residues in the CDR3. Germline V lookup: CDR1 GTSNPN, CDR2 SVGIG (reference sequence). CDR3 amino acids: CAWSVQAGANVLTF. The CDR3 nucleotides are TGTGCCTGGAGTGTGCAGGCTGGGGCCAACGTCCTGACTTTC.

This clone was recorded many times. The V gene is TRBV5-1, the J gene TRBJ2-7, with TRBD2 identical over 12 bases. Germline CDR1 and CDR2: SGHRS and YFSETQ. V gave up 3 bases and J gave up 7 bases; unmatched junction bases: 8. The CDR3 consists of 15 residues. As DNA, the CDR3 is TGCGCCAGCAGCTATACTAGCGGGAGGTCCAGGGAGCAGTACTTC. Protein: CASSYTSGRSREQYF.

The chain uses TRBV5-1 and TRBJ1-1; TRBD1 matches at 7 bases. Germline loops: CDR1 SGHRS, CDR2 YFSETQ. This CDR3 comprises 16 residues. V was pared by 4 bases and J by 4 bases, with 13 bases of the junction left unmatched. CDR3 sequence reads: CASSARQGTGSTEAFF. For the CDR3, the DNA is TGCGCCAGCAGCGCCCGACAGGGTACGGGAAGCACTGAAGCTTTCTTT.

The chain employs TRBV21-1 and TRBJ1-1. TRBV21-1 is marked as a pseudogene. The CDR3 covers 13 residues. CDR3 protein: CASSLGGVTEAFF. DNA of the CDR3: TGTGCCAGCAGCTTAGGGGGGGTAACTGAAGCTTTCTTT.

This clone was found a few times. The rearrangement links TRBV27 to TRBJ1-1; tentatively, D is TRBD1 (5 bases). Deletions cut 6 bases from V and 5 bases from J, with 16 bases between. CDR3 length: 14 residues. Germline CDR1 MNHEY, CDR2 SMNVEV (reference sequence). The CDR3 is CASSLLQGKTEAFF. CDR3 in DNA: TGTGCCAGCAGCCTTCTCCAGGGCAAGACTGAAGCTTTCTTT.

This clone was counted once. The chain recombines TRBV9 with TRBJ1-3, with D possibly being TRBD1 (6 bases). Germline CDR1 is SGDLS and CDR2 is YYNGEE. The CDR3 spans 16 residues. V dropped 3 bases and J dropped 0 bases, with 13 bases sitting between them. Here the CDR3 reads CASSATGTHSGNTIYF. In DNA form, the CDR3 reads TGTGCCAGCAGCGCTACAGGGACGCACTCTGGAAACACCATATATTTT.

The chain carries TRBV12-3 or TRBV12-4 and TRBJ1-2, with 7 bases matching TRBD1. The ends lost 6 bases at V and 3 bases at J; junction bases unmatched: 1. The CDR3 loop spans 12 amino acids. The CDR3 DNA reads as TGTGCCAGCAGACAGGGGCACTATGGCTACACCTTC. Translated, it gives CASRQGHYGYTF.

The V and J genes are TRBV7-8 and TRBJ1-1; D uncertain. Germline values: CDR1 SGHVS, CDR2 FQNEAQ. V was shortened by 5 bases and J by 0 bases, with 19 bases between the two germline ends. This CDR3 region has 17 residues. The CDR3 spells CASSRTRGRYMNTEAFF. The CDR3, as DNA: TGTGCCAGCAGCCGAACACGGGGTCGATACATGAACACTGAAGCTTTCTTT.

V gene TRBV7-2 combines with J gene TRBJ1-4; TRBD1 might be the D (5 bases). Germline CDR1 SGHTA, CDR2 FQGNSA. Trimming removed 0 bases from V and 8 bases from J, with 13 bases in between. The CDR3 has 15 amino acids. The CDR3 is CASSLASGRGEKLFF. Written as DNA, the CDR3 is TGTGCCAGCAGCTTAGCGTCTGGAAGGGGCGAAAAACTGTTTTTT. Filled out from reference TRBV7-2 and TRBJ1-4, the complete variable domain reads GAGVSQSPSNKVTEKGKDVELRCDPISGHTALYWYRQSLGQGLEFLIYFQGNSAPDKSGLPSDRFSAERTGGSVSTLTIQRTQQEDSAVYLCASSLASGRGEKLFFGSGTQLSVL.

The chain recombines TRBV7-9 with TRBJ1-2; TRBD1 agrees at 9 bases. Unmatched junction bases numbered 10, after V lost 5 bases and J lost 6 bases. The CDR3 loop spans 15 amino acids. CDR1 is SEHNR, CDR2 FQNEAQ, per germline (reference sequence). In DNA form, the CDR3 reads TGTGCCAGCAGCAGTACCGGGACAGGGAGGGATGGCTACACCTTC. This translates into CASSSTGTGRDGYTF.

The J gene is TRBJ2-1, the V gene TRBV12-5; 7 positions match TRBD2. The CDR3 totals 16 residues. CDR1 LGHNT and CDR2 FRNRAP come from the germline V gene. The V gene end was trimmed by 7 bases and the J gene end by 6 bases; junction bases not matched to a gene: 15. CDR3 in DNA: TGTGCTAGTGCCTTGTGGTTGCTAGCGGATGTCAATGAGCAGTTCTTC. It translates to CASALWLLADVNEQFF.

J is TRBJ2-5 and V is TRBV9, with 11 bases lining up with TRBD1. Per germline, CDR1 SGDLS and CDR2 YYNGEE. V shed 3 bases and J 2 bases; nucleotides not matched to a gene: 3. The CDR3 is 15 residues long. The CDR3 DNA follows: TGTGCCAGCAGCGGCCGGGACAGGGGGCAAGAGACCCAGTACTTC. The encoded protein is CASSGRDRGQETQYF.

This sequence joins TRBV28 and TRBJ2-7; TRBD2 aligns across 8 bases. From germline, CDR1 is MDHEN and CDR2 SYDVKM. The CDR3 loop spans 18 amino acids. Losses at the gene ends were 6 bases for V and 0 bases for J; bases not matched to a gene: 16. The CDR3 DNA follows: TGTGCCAGCAGAACTAACCCCGGCGGGCGGGGGGACTCCTACGAGCAGTACTTC. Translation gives CASRTNPGGRGDSYEQYF. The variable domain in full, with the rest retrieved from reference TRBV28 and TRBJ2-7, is DVKVTQSSRYLVKRTGEKVFLECVQDMDHENMFWYRQDPGLGLRLIYFSYDVKMKEKGDIPEGYSVSREKKERFSLILESASTNQTSMYLCASRTNPGGRGDSYEQYFGPGTRLTVT.

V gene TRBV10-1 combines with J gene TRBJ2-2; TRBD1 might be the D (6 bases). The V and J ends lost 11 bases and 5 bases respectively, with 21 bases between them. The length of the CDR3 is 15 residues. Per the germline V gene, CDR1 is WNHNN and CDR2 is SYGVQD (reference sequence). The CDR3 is CAVSWWGPTTGELFF. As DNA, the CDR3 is TGCGCCGTCTCATGGTGGGGGCCGACAACCGGGGAGCTGTTTTTT.

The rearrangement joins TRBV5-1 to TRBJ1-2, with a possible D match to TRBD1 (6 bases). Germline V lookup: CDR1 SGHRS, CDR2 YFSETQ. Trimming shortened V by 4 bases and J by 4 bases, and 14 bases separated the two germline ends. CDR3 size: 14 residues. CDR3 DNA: TGCGCCAGCAGCCCGCAGGGGAATCTCTATGGCTACACCTTC. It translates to CASSPQGNLYGYTF.

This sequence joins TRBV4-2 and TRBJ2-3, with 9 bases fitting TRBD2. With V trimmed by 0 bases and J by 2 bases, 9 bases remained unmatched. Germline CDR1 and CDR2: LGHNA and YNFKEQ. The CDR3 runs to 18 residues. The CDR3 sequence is CASSQDYRSGRFTDTQYF. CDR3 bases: TGTGCCAGCAGCCAAGATTATCGAAGCGGGAGGTTCACAGATACGCAGTATTTT.

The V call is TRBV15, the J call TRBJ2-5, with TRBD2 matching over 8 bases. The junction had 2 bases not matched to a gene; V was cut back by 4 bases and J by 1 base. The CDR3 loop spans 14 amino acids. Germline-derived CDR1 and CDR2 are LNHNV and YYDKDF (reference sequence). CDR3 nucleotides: TGTGCCACCAGCACCGGGGGGGTCCAAGAGACCCAGTACTTC. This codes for CATSTGGVQETQYF. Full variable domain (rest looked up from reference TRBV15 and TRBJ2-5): DAMVIQNPRYQVTQFGKPVTLSCSQTLNHNVMYWYQQKSSQAPKLLFHYYDKDFNNEADTPDNFQSRRPNTSFCFLDIRSPGLGDTAMYLCATSTGGVQETQYFGPGTRLLVL.

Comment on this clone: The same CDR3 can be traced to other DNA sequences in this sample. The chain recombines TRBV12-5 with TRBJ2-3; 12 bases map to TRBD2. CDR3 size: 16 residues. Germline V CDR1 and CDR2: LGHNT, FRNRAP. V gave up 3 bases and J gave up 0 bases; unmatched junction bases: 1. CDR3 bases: TGTGCTAGTGGTTTAGGACTAGCGGGAAGCACAGATACGCAGTATTTT. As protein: CASGLGLAGSTDTQYF.

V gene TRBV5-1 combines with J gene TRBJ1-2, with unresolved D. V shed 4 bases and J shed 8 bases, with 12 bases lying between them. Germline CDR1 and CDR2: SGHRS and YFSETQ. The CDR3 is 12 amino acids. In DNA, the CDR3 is TGCGCCAGCAGCGGAGGGATCTCGGGCTACACCTTC. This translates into CASSGGISGYTF.

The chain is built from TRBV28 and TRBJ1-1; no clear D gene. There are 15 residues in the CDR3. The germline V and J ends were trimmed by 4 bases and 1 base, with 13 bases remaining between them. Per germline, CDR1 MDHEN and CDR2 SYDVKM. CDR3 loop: CASSSPGRRNTEAFF. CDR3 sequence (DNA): TGTGCCAGCAGTTCCCCGGGTAGGAGGAACACTGAAGCTTTCTTT.

DNA of the CDR3: TGTGCCAGCTCACCACAAACCCGGGGACAGGGTAGCTCTGGAAACACCATATATTTT. This encodes CASSPQTRGQGSSGNTIYF. The rearrangement uses TRBV18 and TRBJ1-3, with TRBD1 identical over 9 bases. The V and J ends lost 1 base and 0 bases, in that order; junction bases with no gene match: 10. Germline V CDR1 and CDR2: KGHSH, LQKENI. The CDR3 runs to 19 residues.

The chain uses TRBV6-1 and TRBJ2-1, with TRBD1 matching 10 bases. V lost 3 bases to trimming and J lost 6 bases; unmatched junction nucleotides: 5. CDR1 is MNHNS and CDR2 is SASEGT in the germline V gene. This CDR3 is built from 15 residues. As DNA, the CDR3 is TGTGCCAGCAGTGAGATTTGGACAGGGGGCAATGAGCAGTTCTTC. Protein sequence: CASSEIWTGGNEQFF.

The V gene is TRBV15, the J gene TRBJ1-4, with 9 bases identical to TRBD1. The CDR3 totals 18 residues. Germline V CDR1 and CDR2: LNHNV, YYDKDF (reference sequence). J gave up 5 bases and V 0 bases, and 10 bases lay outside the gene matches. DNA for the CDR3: TGTGCCACCAGCAGAGACACCCCCGGGACAGGGCGGAATGAAAAACTGTTTTTT. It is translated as CATSRDTPGTGRNEKLFF. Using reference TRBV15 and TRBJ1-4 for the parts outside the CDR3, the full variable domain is DAMVIQNPRYQVTQFGKPVTLSCSQTLNHNVMYWYQQKSSQAPKLLFHYYDKDFNNEADTPDNFQSRRPNTSFCFLDIRSPGLGDTAMYLCATSRDTPGTGRNEKLFFGSGTQLSVL.

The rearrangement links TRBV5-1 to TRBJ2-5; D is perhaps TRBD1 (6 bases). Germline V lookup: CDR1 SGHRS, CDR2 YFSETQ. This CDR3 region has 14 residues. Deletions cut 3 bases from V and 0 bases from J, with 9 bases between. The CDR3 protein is CASSSGQYQETQYF. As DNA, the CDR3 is TGCGCCAGCAGCTCTGGACAGTACCAAGAGACCCAGTACTTC. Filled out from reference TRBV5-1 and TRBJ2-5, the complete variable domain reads KAGVTQTPRYLIKTRGQQVTLSCSPISGHRSVSWYQQTPGQGLQFLFEYFSETQRNKGNFPGRFSGRQFSNSRSEMNVSTLELGDSALYLCASSSGQYQETQYFGPGTRLLVL.

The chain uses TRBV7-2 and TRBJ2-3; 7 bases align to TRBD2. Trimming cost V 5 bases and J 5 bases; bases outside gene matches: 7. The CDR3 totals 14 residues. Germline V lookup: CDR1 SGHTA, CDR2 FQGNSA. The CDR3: CASSPTGGKDTQYF. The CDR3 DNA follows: TGTGCCAGCAGCCCTACCGGGGGGAAAGATACGCAGTATTTT.

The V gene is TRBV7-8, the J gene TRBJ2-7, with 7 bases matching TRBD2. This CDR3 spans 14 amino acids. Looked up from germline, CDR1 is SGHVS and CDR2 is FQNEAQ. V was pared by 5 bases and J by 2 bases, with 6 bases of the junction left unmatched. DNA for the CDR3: TGTGCCAGCAGCCTGGCTAGCGGTACCTACGAGCAGTACTTC. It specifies CASSLASGTYEQYF.

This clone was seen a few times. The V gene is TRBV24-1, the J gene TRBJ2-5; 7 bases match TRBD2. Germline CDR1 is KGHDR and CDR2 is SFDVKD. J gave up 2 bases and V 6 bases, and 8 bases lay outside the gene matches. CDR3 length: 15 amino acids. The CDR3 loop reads CATSLGTTYQETQYF. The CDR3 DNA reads TGTGCCACCAGTTTGGGGACTACCTATCAAGAGACCCAGTACTTC.